The 5 T cell receptor beta chains reported below all come from one sample, sequenced in a study of chemoradiotherapy in HPV16-positive cancers. Sequencing used immunoSEQ multiplex PCR; TCRdb keeps in-frame clones, though not all of them. The sample has approximately 27,000 clones; roughly 82% are singletons. Sequenced material: blood, taken from a patient who underwent chemoradiotherapy. Receptors originate from a human donor with HPV-associated anogenital cancer.

As concerns this clone: Compared with germline, one end of the junction differs, possibly owing to a read error. The chain has TRBV2 and TRBJ2-5, with D possibly TRBD1 on 6 matching bases. The CDR3 is 15 amino acids. CDR1 is SNHLY, CDR2 FYNNEI, per germline. CDR3 in amino acids: CASSQVGRDMETQYF. CDR3 nucleotide sequence: TGTGCTAGCAGTCAAGTGGGAAGGGACATGGAGACCCAGTACTTC.

The chain has TRBV7-2 and TRBJ1-6; D may be TRBD1 (6 bases). The CDR3 length is 16 residues. The V gene lost 1 base and the J gene lost 10 bases, with 17 bases spanning the gap. The V gene's germline CDR1 is SGHTA and CDR2 FQGNSA. This chain's CDR3 is CASSLDVGGPGSPLHF. The CDR3 DNA sequence: TGTGCCAGCAGCTTAGATGTGGGGGGGCCTGGGTCACCCCTCCACTTT.

This chain connects TRBV2 to TRBJ1-2, with 7 bases aligning to TRBD1. The CDR3 contains 14 residues. V trimming: 6 bases; J trimming: 8 bases; junction bases outside the gene matches: 12. From germline, CDR1 is SNHLY and CDR2 FYNNEI. The CDR3 region has the DNA TGTGCCAGCAGCGAGACAGGGAGAATTGGGGGCTACACCTTC. It codes for CASSETGRIGGYTF.

The chain couples TRBV7-2 to TRBJ2-7; 14 nucleotides agree with TRBD2. CDR3 length equals 16 residues. Germline CDR1 SGHTA, CDR2 FQGNSA. Trimming cost V 5 bases and J 3 bases; bases outside gene matches: 6. CDR3 coding DNA: TGTGCCAGCAGCCAACGGACTAGCGGGGGGTTCTACGAGCAGTACTTC. Its translation is CASSQRTSGGFYEQYF.

This clone showed up just a few times. The CDR3 DNA reads as TGTGCCAGCACATTCCGGGTTCCTGAAGCTTTCTTT. Translated, it gives CASTFRVPEAFF. The chain has TRBV2 and TRBJ1-1; no reliable D call. Trimming pared 7 bases from V and 6 bases from J, leaving 12 bases between. Germline CDR1 and CDR2: SNHLY and FYNNEI. The CDR3 is made up of 12 amino acids.